The source of this T cell receptor (beta chain) is a study of T-cell memory formation after mild COVID-19. The CDR3 totals 11 residues. The V end lost 5 bases, the J end lost 8 bases, and 7 bases lay between the germline ends. CDR1 SGHTA and CDR2 FQGNSA come from the germline V gene. Constant-segment primers and 5'RACE yielded cDNA libraries for TCR alpha and TCR beta, each carrying sample barcodes and UMIs. One entry per CDR3 protein results from TCRdb running MiXCR on the 5' RACE reads. Here the sample spans about 620,000 distinct CDR3 sequences, about 20% being singletons. This clonotype was found a few times.

Sequencing was done on a sample of PBMCs or a T cell subset sorted from them (not recorded which). This chain connects TRBV7-2 to TRBJ2-1; D unclear. The sequence derives from an adult woman who had mild COVID-19 (a few samples of this study predate the infection). Cell type and time point are not known. As DNA, the CDR3 is TGTGCCAGCAGCCCGGACCATGAGCAGTTCTTC. Its translation: CASSPDHEQFF.